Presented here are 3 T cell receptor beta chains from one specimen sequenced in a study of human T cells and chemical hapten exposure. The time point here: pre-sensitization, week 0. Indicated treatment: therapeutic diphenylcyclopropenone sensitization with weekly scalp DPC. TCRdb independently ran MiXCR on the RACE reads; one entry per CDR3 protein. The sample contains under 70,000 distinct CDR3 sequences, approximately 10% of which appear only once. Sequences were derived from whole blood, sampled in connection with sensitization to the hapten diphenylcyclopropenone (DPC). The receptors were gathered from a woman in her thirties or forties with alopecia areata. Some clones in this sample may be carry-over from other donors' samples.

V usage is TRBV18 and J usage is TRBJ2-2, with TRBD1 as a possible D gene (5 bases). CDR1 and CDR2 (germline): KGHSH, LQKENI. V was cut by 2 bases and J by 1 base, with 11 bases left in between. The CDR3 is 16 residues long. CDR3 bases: TGTGCCAGCTCACCAAGACAGACCCAGAACACCGGGGAGCTGTTTTTT. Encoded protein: CASSPRQTQNTGELFF.

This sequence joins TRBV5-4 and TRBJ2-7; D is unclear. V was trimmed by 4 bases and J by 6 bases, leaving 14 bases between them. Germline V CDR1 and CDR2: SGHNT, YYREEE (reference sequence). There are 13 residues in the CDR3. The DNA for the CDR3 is TGTGCCAGCAGCCTGGGTATCGCAGGCGAGCAGTACTTC. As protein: CASSLGIAGEQYF.

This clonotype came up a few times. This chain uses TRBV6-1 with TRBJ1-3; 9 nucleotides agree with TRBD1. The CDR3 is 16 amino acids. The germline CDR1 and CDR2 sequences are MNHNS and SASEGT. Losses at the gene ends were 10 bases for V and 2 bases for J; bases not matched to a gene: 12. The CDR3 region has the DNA TGTGCCACCCGCGGGACAGGGAGCGGAACTGGAAACACCATATATTTT. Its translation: CATRGTGSGTGNTIYF.